The source of this T cell receptor (beta chain) is a study of cytotoxic CD8 clonotypes in ibrutinib-treated CLL. Study in general: Partial responders around 25, complete 2; roughly twelve progressed and about 14 stayed in remission by median around 71 months. Findings of the study overall: Public clonotypes showed up rarely, and on treatment they shrank or held steady. An increase in clonality occurred at ibrutinib response, followed by a return toward baseline at progression.

As for this clone: Antigen specificity is unknown.

Investigators sourced approximately 2 micrograms of genomic DNA from cryopreserved PBMCs for TCR beta libraries. CDR3 length equals 13 residues. Trimming pared 3 bases from V and 9 bases from J, leaving 12 bases between. Germline V lookup: CDR1 SGHNT, CDR2 YENEEA. TCRdb's table, derived via immunoSEQ multiplex PCR, lists solely in-frame clones and lacks some. Found here are about 140,000 clones, 70% to 85% of them singletons; the top ten hold about 29%. V is TRBV11-3 and J is TRBJ2-1; TRBD2 is a possible D gene (5 bases). The sequencing used PBMCs, collected after 12 months of ibrutinib treatment. This clonotype originated in a human donor with chronic lymphocytic leukemia. This chain's CDR3 is CASSLALGGEQFF. The CDR3, as DNA: TGTGCCAGCAGCTTGGCACTAGGTGGTGAGCAGTTCTTC. Complete variable domain (other parts from reference TRBV11-3 and TRBJ2-1): EAGVVQSPRYKIIEKKQPVAFWCNPISGHNTLYWYLQNLGQGPELLIRYENEEAVDDSQLPKDRFSAERLKGVDSTLKIQPAELGDSAVYLCASSLALGGEQFFGPGTRLTVL.